What follows are 6 T cell receptor beta chains derived from one specimen sequenced in a study of OX40 agonist ivuxolimab in advanced cancers. Generated by immunoSEQ multiplex PCR, the TCRdb table keeps only in-frame clones and is missing some. The table has roughly 80,000 clones, under 95% seen once. The input for sequencing was CD4+ or CD8+ T cells sorted from blood, taken in a trial of the OX40 agonist ivuxolimab. These receptors were taken from an adult with an advanced solid tumor such as melanoma, head and neck, liver or kidney cancer.

The genes are TRBV19 and TRBJ2-7; 8 nucleotides match TRBD2. The junction had 7 bases not matched to a gene; V was cut back by 7 bases and J by 2 bases. Germline-derived CDR1 and CDR2 are LNHDA and SQIVND (reference sequence). This CDR3 comprises 14 residues. The CDR3 region is CASKISGKAYEQYF. CDR3 coding DNA: TGTGCCAGTAAAATTAGCGGGAAAGCCTACGAGCAGTACTTC.

The V and J genes are TRBV9 and TRBJ1-1; no clear D gene. Germline CDR1 reads SGDLS; CDR2 reads YYNGEE. The CDR3 runs to 14 residues. V shed 4 bases and J shed 1 base, with 11 bases lying between them. The CDR3 reads CASSPTPGNTEAFF. The CDR3 nucleotides are TGTGCCAGCAGCCCCACCCCGGGGAACACTGAAGCTTTCTTT.

The J gene is TRBJ2-1, the V gene TRBV5-6; 10 bases agree with TRBD1. V lost 0 bases to trimming and J lost 8 bases; unmatched junction nucleotides: 8. From germline, CDR1 is SGHDT and CDR2 YYEEEE. CDR3 length: 16 amino acids. The CDR3 protein is CASSLGRTGGLHEQFF. The DNA for the CDR3 is TGTGCCAGCAGCTTGGGCCGGACAGGGGGACTTCATGAGCAGTTCTTC.

The chain combines TRBV7-2 with TRBJ2-3; 11 nucleotides agree with TRBD1. This CDR3 has 19 amino acids. After removal of 2 bases from V and 2 bases from J, the junction contained 12 bases not matched to a gene. The germline V gene has CDR1 SGHTA and CDR2 FQGNSA. CDR3 in DNA: TGTGCCAGCAGCTTAAGTGGGACAGGGGGGCTCGTATACACAGATACGCAGTATTTT. This translates into CASSLSGTGGLVYTDTQYF. Drawing the rest from reference TRBV7-2 and TRBJ2-3, the complete variable domain is GAGVSQSPSNKVTEKGKDVELRCDPISGHTALYWYRQSLGQGLEFLIYFQGNSAPDKSGLPSDRFSAERTGGSVSTLTIQRTQQEDSAVYLCASSLSGTGGLVYTDTQYFGPGTRLTVL.

The genes are TRBV11-2 and TRBJ2-5; TRBD2 aligns across 7 bases. V was pared by 0 bases and J by 0 bases, with 4 bases of the junction left unmatched. The CDR3 sequence is 16 residues long. The germline V gene has CDR1 SGHAT and CDR2 FQNNGV. The CDR3 DNA reads as TGTGCCAGCAGCTTAGAGCTAGCGGCCTACCAAGAGACCCAGTACTTC. It specifies CASSLELAAYQETQYF.

Concerning this clone: This same CDR3 is encoded by further DNA sequences in the sample. In nucleotides, the CDR3 is TGTGCCAGCAGCGTCTCAGGGGGCACAGATACGCAGTATTTT. Protein sequence: CASSVSGGTDTQYF. The rearrangement joins TRBV9 to TRBJ2-3, with D perhaps TRBD1 (6 bases). Germline V gene data show CDR1 as SGDLS and CDR2 as YYNGEE. CDR3 length: 14 amino acids. Trimming stripped 2 bases from V and 1 base from J, with 8 bases between. The full variable domain, rest sourced from reference TRBV9 and TRBJ2-3, is DSGVTQTPKHLITATGQRVTLRCSPRSGDLSVYWYQQSLDQGLQFLIQYYNGEERAKGNILERFSAQQFPDLHSELNLSSLELGDSALYFCASSVSGGTDTQYFGPGTRLTVL.